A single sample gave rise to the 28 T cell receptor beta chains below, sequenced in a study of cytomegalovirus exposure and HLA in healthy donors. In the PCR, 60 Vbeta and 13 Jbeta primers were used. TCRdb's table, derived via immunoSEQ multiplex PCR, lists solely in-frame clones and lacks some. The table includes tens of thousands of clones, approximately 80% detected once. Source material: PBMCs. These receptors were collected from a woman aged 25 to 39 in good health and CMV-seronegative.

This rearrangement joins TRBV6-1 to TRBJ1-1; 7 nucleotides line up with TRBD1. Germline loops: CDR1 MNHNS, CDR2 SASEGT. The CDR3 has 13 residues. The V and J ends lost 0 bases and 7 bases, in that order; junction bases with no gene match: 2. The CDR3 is CASSEAQGFEAFF. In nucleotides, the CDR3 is TGTGCCAGCAGTGAAGCACAGGGGTTTGAAGCTTTCTTT.

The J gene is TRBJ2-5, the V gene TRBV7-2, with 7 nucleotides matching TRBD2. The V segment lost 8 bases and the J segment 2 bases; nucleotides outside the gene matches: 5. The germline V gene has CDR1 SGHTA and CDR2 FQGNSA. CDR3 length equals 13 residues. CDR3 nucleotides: TGTGCCAGCCTCCCCGGGGGGCAAGAGACCCAGTACTTC. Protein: CASLPGGQETQYF.

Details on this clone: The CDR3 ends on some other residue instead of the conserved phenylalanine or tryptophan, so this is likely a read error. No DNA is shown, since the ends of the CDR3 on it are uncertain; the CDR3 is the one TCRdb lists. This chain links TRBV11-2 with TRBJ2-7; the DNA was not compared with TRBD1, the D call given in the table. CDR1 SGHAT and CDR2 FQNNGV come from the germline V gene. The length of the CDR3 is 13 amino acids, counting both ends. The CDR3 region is CASSLNQGTYWSL.

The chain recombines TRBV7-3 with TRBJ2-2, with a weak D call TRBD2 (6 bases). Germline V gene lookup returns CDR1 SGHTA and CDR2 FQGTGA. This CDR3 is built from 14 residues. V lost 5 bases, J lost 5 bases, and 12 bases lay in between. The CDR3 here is CASSPGTATGELFF. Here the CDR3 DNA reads TGTGCCAGCAGCCCCGGGACTGCAACCGGGGAGCTGTTTTTT.

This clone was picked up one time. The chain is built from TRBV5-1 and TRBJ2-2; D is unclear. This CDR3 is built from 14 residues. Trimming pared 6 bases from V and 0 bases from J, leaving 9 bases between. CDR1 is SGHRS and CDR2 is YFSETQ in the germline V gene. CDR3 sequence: CASMGAPNTGELFF. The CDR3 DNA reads TGCGCCAGCATGGGCGCCCCGAACACCGGGGAGCTGTTTTTT. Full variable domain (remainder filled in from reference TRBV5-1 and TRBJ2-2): KAGVTQTPRYLIKTRGQQVTLSCSPISGHRSVSWYQQTPGQGLQFLFEYFSETQRNKGNFPGRFSGRQFSNSRSEMNVSTLELGDSALYLCASMGAPNTGELFFGEGSRLTVL.

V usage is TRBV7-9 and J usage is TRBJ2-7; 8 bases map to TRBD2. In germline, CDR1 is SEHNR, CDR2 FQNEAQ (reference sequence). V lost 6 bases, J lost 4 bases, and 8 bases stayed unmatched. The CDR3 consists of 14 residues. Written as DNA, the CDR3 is TGTGCCAGCAGTATAGCGGGATTAGATTACGAGCAGTACTTC. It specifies CASSIAGLDYEQYF.

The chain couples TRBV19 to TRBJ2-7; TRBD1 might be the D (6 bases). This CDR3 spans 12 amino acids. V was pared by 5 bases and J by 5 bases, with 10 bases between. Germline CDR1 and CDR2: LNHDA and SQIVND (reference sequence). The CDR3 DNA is TGTGCCAGTAGTTTTCGGGACAACGAGCAGTACTTC. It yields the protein CASSFRDNEQYF. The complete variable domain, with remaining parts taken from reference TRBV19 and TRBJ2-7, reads DGGITQSPKYLFRKEGQNVTLSCEQNLNHDAMYWYRQDPGQGLRLIYYSQIVNDFQKGDIAEGYSVSREKKESFPLTVTSAQKNPTAFYLCASSFRDNEQYFGPGTRLTVT.

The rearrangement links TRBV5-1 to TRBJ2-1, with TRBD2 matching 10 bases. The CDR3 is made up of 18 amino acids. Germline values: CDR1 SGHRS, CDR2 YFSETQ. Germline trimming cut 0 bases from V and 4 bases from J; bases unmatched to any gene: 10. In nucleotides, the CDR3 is TGCGCCAGCAGCTTGGCGCGGTTTTTAGCGGGAGGATACAATGAGCAGTTCTTC. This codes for CASSLARFLAGGYNEQFF.

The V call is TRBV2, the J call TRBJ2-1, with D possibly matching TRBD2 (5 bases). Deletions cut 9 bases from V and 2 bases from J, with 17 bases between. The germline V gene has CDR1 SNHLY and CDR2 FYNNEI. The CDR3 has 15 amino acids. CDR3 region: CASPQGSGAYNEQFF. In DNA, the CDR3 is TGTGCCAGTCCCCAAGGCAGCGGAGCCTACAATGAGCAGTTCTTC.

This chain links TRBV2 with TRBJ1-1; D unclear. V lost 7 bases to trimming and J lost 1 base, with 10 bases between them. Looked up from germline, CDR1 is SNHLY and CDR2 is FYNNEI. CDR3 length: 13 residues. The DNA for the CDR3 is TGTGCCAGCACTCAAGAGGGGAACACTGAAGCTTTCTTT. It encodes CASTQEGNTEAFF.

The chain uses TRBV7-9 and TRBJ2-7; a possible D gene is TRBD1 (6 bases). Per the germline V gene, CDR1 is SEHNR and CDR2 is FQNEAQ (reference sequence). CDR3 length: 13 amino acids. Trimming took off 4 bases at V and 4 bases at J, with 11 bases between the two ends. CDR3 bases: TGTGCCAGCAGCTCGGACAGTTTGTACGAGCAGTACTTC. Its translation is CASSSDSLYEQYF.

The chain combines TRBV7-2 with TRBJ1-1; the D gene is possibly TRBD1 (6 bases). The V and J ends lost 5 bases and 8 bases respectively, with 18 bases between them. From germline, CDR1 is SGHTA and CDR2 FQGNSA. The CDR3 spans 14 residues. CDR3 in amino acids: CASSTGRTQGEAFF. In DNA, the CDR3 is TGTGCCAGCAGCACAGGTAGGACCCAGGGGGAAGCTTTCTTT.

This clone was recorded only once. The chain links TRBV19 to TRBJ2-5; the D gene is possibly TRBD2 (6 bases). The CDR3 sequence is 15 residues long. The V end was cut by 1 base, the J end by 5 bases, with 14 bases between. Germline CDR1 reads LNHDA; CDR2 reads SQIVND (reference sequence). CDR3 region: CASSIGAGQRETQYF. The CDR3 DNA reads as TGTGCCAGTAGTATAGGAGCGGGCCAAAGGGAGACCCAGTACTTC.

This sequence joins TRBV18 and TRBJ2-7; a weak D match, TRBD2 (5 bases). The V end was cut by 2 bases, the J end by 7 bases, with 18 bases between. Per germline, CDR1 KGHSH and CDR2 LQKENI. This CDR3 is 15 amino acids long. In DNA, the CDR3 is TGTGCCAGCTCACCAGCGGGCGGAGCACTGGGGGAGCAGTACTTC. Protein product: CASSPAGGALGEQYF.

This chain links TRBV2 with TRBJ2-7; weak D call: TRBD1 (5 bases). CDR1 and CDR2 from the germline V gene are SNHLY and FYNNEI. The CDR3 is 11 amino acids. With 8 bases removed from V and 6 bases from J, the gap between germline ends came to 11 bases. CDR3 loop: CASQGSTEQYF. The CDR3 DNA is TGTGCCAGCCAGGGCAGCACCGAGCAGTACTTC. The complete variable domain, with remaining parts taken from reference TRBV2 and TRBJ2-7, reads EPEVTQTPSHQVTQMGQEVILRCVPISNHLYFYWYRQILGQKVEFLVSFYNNEISEKSEIFDDQFSVERPDGSNFTLKIRSTKLEDSAMYFCASQGSTEQYFGPGTRLTVT.

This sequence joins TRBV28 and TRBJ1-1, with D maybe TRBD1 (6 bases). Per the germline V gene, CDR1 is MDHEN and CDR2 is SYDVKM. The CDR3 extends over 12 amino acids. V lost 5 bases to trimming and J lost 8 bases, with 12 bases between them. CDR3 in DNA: TGTGCCAGCAGTACAGGGTTGGTGGAAGCTTTCTTT. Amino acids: CASSTGLVEAFF.

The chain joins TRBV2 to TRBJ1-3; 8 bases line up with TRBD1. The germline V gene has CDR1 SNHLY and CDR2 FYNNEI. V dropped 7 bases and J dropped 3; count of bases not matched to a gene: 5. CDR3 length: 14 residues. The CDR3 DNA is TGTGCCAGCATGATAACAGGGGGTGGAAACACCATATATTTT. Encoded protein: CASMITGGGNTIYF.

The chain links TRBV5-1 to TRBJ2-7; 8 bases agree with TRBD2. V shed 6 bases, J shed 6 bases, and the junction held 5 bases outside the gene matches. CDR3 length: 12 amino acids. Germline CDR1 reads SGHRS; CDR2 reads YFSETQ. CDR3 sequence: CASKTSEGEQYF. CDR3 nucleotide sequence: TGCGCCAGCAAGACTAGCGAGGGCGAGCAGTACTTC.

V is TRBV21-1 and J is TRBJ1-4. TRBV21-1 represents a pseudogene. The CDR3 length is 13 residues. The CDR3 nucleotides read TGTGCCAGCAGCAAAGAAGCGAGGGAAAAACTGTTTTTT. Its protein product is CASSKEAREKLFF.

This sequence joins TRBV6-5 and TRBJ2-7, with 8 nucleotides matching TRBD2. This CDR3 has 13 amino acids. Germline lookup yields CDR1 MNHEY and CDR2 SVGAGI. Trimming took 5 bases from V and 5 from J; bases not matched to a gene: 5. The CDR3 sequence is CASSPPGGDEQYF. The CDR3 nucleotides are TGTGCCAGCAGTCCCCCGGGAGGGGACGAGCAGTACTTC.

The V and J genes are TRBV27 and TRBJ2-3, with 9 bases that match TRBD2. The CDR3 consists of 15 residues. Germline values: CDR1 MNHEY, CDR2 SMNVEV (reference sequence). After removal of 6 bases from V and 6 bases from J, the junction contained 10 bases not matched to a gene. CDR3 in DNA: TGTGCCAGCAGGATCGGGACTAGCACACGGGATACGCAGTATTTT. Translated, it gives CASRIGTSTRDTQYF.

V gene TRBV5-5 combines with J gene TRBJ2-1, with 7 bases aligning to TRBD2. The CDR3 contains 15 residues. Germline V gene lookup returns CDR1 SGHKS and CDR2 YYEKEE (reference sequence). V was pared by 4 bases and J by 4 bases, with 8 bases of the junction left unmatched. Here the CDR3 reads CASSPASGGYNEQFF. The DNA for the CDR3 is TGTGCCAGCAGCCCCGCCTCGGGAGGTTACAATGAGCAGTTCTTC.

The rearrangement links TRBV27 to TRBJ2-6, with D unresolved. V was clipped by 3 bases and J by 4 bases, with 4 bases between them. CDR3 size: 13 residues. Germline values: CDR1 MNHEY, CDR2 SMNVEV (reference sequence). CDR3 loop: CASSLRGANVLTF. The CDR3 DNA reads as TGTGCCAGCAGTTTGAGAGGGGCCAACGTCCTGACTTTC. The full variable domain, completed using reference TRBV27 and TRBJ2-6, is EAQVTQNPRYLITVTGKKLTVTCSQNMNHEYMSWYRQDPGLGLRQIYYSMNVEVTDKGDVPEGYKVSRKEKRNFPLILESPSPNQTSLYFCASSLRGANVLTFGAGSRLTVL.

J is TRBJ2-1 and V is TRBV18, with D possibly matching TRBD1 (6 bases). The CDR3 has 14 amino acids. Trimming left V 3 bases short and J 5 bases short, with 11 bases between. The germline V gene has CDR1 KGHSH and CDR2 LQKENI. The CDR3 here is CASSPVNRDNEQFF. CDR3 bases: TGTGCCAGCTCACCCGTAAACAGGGACAATGAGCAGTTCTTC.

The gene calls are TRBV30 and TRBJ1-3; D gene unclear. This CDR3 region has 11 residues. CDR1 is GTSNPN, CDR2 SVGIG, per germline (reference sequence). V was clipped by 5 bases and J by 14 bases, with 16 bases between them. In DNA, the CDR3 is TGTGCCTGGGCACCAGGATTTCCCCTATATTTT. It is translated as CAWAPGFPLYF.

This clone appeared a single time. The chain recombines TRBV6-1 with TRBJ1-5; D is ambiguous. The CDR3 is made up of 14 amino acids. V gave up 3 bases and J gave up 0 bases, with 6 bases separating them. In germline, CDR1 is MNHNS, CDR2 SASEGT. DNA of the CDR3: TGTGCCAGCAGTGATAGCTATAGCAATCAGCCCCAGCATTTT. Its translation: CASSDSYSNQPQHF.

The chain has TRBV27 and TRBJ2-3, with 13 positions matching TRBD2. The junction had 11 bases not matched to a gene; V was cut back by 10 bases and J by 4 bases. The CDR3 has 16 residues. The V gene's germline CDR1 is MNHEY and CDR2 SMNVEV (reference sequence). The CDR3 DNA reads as TGTGCCACAGGACTAGCGGGAGCAGGTCTCCCAGATACGCAGTATTTT. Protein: CATGLAGAGLPDTQYF.

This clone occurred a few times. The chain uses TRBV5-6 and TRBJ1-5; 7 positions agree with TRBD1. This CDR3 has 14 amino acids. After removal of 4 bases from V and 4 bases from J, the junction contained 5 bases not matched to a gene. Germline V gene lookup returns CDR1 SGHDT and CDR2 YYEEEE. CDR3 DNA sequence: TGTGCCAGCAGCGTGGGACAGACAAATCAGCCCCAGCATTTT. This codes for CASSVGQTNQPQHF.